This paragraph covers one T cell receptor (beta chain) sequence. This entry is derived from a study of shared clonotypes between healthy human individuals. The table came from immunoSEQ multiplex PCR; TCRdb's copy has only in-frame clones and leaves some out. The sample has 2 million to 2.5 million clones, approximately 95% seen once. CDR1 and CDR2 (germline): MNHEY, SMNVEV (reference sequence). The CDR3 sequence is 15 residues long. V lost 0 bases to trimming and J lost 1 base, with 9 bases between them. Sequences were obtained from naive CD4+ T cells from PBMCs. As for subset: CD45RA+ positively selected. This sequence was found in a man aged 18 to 29 in good health. Some clones in this sample may be carry-over from other donors' samples. The V and J genes are TRBV27 and TRBJ1-2; no clear D. Written as DNA, the CDR3 is TGTGCCAGCAGTTTATCGCCAGGCCTTAACTATGGCTACACCTTC. Translating gives CASSLSPGLNYGYTF.